These T cell receptor beta chains were read from a single sample in a study of blood T cells in healthy people across ages. TCRdb reprocessed the 5' RACE reads via MiXCR and lists one record per CDR3 protein. Among about 1.5 million distinct CDR3 sequences listed, roughly 43% were seen once. The sample comprised blood. The receptors stem from a young woman in good health. Each CDR3 is given with its conserved first and last residue. Each record gives: J gene, CDR3 length, clone size, V gene, D gene, CDR3 DNA, CDR3 protein. A D gene is named only where the DNA matches it firmly. Size is omitted from some rows. Given values are once, few, many or a class for expanded clones.

TRBJ1-3 | 16 | NA | TRBV7-9 | NA | TGTGCCAGCAGCTTCGGACCGACAGCCTCTGGAAACACTATATATTTT | CASSFGPTASGNTIYF
TRBJ1-2 | 14 | NA | TRBV20-1 | NA | TGCAGTGCAGCAGTGCAGGGGCTTGGCTATGGCTACACCTTC | CSAAVQGLGYGYTF
TRBJ1-2 | 13 | few | TRBV20-1 | TRBD1 | TGCAGTGCCCCCAGGGGACAGGGTCGTGGCTACACCTTC | CSAPRGQGRGYTF
TRBJ2-7 | 14 | NA | TRBV20-1 | TRBD1 | TGCAGTGTGCTACGCAGACAGGGGGCTTTCGAGCAGTACTTC | CSVLRRQGAFEQYF
TRBJ1-5 | 15 | NA | TRBV12-3/TRBV12-4 | TRBD1 | TGTGCCAGCAGGCGGACAGGGGGCGAAGATCAGCCCCAGCATTTT | CASRRTGGEDQPQHF
TRBJ2-7 | 14 | NA | TRBV25-1 | TRBD2 | TGTGCCAGCAGCCTAGCGGGATCTATCAATGAGCAGTACTTC | CASSLAGSINEQYF
TRBJ2-2 | 13 | NA | TRBV7-2 | NA | TGTGCCAGCAGCCAGATGGGGATCGGGGAGCTGTTTTTT | CASSQMGIGELFF
TRBJ2-2 | 16 | few | TRBV12-3/TRBV12-4 | TRBD2 | TGTGCCAGCAGTTTGAGAGCGGGAGGAGACACCGGGGAGCTGTTTTTT | CASSLRAGGDTGELFF
TRBJ1-5 | 13 | NA | TRBV28 | NA | TGTGCCAGCCCGGTCGCCTCCAATCAGCCCCAGCATTTT | CASPVASNQPQHF
TRBJ2-7 | 16 | NA | TRBV7-8 | TRBD2 | TGTGCCAGCAGCCTTCAGGGACTAGCGGGGATCAATGAGCAGTACTTC | CASSLQGLAGINEQYF
TRBJ2-5 | 14 | few | TRBV5-1 | NA | TGCGCCAGCAGTTTGACAACAGTACAAGAGACCCAGTACTTC | CASSLTTVQETQYF
TRBJ2-1 | 14 | few | TRBV12-3/TRBV12-4 | NA | TGTGCCAGCAGTGTCCGGGGGCCCTACAATGAGCAGTTCTTC | CASSVRGPYNEQFF
TRBJ1-5 | 14 | few | TRBV27 | NA | TGTGCCAGCAGTTATAAGGGGGGTAGGCAGCCCCAGCATTTT | CASSYKGGRQPQHF
TRBJ1-1 | 12 | many | TRBV29-1 | NA | TGCAGCGTTGTTTCCCTGAACACTGAAGCTTTCTTT | CSVVSLNTEAFF
TRBJ1-2 | 15 | few | TRBV27 | TRBD1 | TGTGCCAGCAGTTTCGCCGGACAGGGGAACTATGGCTACACCTTC | CASSFAGQGNYGYTF
TRBJ1-2 | 16 | NA | TRBV20-1 | NA | TGCAGTGCTAGAGATTTTGACAGGCTAACTACGGATGGCTACACCTTC | CSARDFDRLTTDGYTF
TRBJ1-5 | 15 | NA | TRBV5-5 | TRBD1 | TGTGCCAGCAGCTCTTCCGGGACAGGGAATCAGCCCCAGCATTTT | CASSSSGTGNQPQHF
TRBJ2-1 | 15 | NA | TRBV25-1 | NA | TGTGCCAACATTCTAGACAGCGTAGGGTACAATGAGCAGTTCTTC | CANILDSVGYNEQFF
TRBJ2-2 | 15 | NA | TRBV5-1 | TRBD1 | TGCGCCAGCAGCGACCGGGACAGGTGGTCCGGGGTGCTGTTTTTT | CASSDRDRWSGVLFF
TRBJ1-1 | 12 | few | TRBV20-1 | NA | TGCAGTGCCGGGAAGAAGTCACTGGGCGCTTTCTTT | CSAGKKSLGAFF
TRBJ1-1 | 12 | NA | TRBV11-2 | NA | TGTGCCAGCAGCTTTCCGGGTTTAACGGCTTTCTTT | CASSFPGLTAFF
TRBJ2-7 | 15 | NA | TRBV4-3 | NA | TGCGCCAGCAGTTCCATGGGTGGGGATGGGCACGAGCAGTACTTC | CASSSMGGDGHEQYF
TRBJ1-1 | 15 | NA | TRBV20-1 | NA | TGCAGTGCTAGAAGGGGATTGGTCTCGGACACTGAAGCTTTCTTT | CSARRGLVSDTEAFF
TRBJ1-1 | 14 | NA | TRBV7-9 | TRBD1 | TGTGCCAGCAGCTTGGGACAGGGGGTGTCTGAAGCTTTCTTT | CASSLGQGVSEAFF
TRBJ1-1 | 15 | once | TRBV2 | NA | TGTGCCAGCAGTGAAATGGGGGTGGAAGGGAGTGAAGCTTTCTTT | CASSEMGVEGSEAFF